Following are 8 T cell receptor beta chains from one sample sequenced in a study of cytomegalovirus exposure and HLA in healthy donors. The PCR used 60 Vbeta and 13 Jbeta primers. Assay: immunoSEQ multiplex PCR; the TCRdb copy retains only in-frame clones and omits some. This sample has 160,000 or so clones, with 79% found just once. The sequencing sample was made of PBMCs. These receptors were obtained from a middle-aged woman in good health and CMV-seronegative.

The rearrangement joins TRBV5-1 to TRBJ1-2; possibly TRBD1 for D (5 bases). Trimming pared 2 bases from V and 8 bases from J, leaving 19 bases between. Germline values: CDR1 SGHRS, CDR2 YFSETQ. There are 15 residues in the CDR3. CDR3 coding DNA: TGCGCCAGCAGCTTTTATGGACAAGAGGCCGGGGGCTACACCTTC. Its translation: CASSFYGQEAGGYTF.

This chain's CDR3 is CASSSGTYTGELFF. The CDR3 DNA is TGTGCCAGCAGCTCCGGGACATACACCGGGGAGCTGTTTTTT. The J gene is TRBJ2-2, the V gene TRBV5-6, with D tentatively TRBD1 (6 bases). The CDR3 totals 14 residues. Trimming stripped 3 bases from V and 3 bases from J, with 9 bases between. Germline assignment: CDR1 SGHDT and CDR2 YYEEEE.

This clone has only one observation. J is TRBJ2-5 and V is TRBV6-1; D unclear. Trimming took off 1 base at V and 0 bases at J, with 12 bases between the two ends. CDR1 is MNHNS and CDR2 is SASEGT in the germline V gene. CDR3 length: 16 residues. CDR3: CASSEVRQAHQETQYF. CDR3 DNA: TGTGCCAGCAGTGAAGTACGGCAGGCCCACCAAGAGACCCAGTACTTC.

The genes are TRBV6-5 and TRBJ1-2; D possibly corresponds to TRBD1 (6 bases). This CDR3 has 11 amino acids. In germline, CDR1 is MNHEY, CDR2 SVGAGI. Trimming cost V 10 bases and J 8 bases, with 14 bases left between them. CDR3: CATFYREGYTF. The CDR3 DNA follows: TGTGCCACATTTTACAGGGAGGGCTACACCTTC.

In its sample, this clone was seen a few times. CDR3 DNA: TGTGCCAGCAGTTCCCGACAGGGGGTGAGAAACACCATATATTTT. This sequence encodes CASSSRQGVRNTIYF. The rearrangement uses TRBV6-5 and TRBJ1-3; 9 nucleotides match TRBD1. CDR3 length: 15 residues. With 4 bases clipped from V and 5 bases from J, the junction kept 6 bases outside the gene matches. Germline V gene data show CDR1 as MNHEY and CDR2 as SVGAGI.

CDR3 DNA: TGCGCCAGCAGATCGTGGGGGCCGGGCAGGTGGTGGGAAAAACTGTTTTTT. It codes for CASRSWGPGRWWEKLFF. V gene TRBV5-1 combines with J gene TRBJ1-4, with D perhaps TRBD1 (6 bases). In germline, CDR1 is SGHRS, CDR2 YFSETQ. With 5 bases removed from V and 8 bases from J, the gap between germline ends came to 25 bases. CDR3 size: 17 residues.

The count of this clone is one. The V and J genes are TRBV25-1 and TRBJ1-1; maybe TRBD1 (5 bases). Trimming removed 6 bases at V and 1 base at J, with 12 bases between. Germline CDR1 is MGHDK and CDR2 is SYGVNS. The CDR3 has 14 amino acids. CDR3 residues: CASRGLGGNTEAFF. The CDR3 DNA is TGTGCCAGCAGGGGTTTGGGGGGGAACACTGAAGCTTTCTTT.

Here the CDR3 reads CASSPIQYNEQFF. In DNA form, the CDR3 reads TGTGCCAGCTCCCCGATCCAGTACAATGAGCAGTTCTTC. This rearrangement joins TRBV18 to TRBJ2-1, with unresolved D. The germline V gene has CDR1 KGHSH and CDR2 LQKENI. This CDR3 contains 13 residues. Trimming shortened V by 6 bases and J by 4 bases, and 10 bases separated the two germline ends.